The rows below give T cell receptor beta chains drawn from one sample of a study of blood T cell dynamics during melanoma immunotherapy. The repertoire was sequenced with immunoSEQ multiplex PCR; TCRdb's copy has only in-frame clones and lacks some. Of some 11,000 clones in the sample, 80% were seen once. Material: blood, obtained from a patient treated with checkpoint blockade. These receptor sequences come from a human donor with melanoma. Each CDR3 is given with its conserved first and last residue. Each record gives: clone size, D gene, J gene, V gene, CDR3 DNA, CDR3 protein. The D gene is left open where the match is weak. The size entry is marked missing in some rows and otherwise reads once, few, many or a size class.

clone_size: NA; d_call: NA; j_call: TRBJ1-6; v_call: TRBV5-1; cdr3_nt: TGCGCCAGCAGCTTAAGTGGGGGGCCAACTAATTCACCCCTCCACTTT; cdr3_aa: CASSLSGGPTNSPLHF
clone_size: NA; d_call: NA; j_call: TRBJ2-6; v_call: TRBV19; cdr3_nt: TGTGCCAGTAGTATTGGGGAAATTAACTCTGGGGCCAACGTCCTGACTTTC; cdr3_aa: CASSIGEINSGANVLTF
clone_size: NA; d_call: NA; j_call: TRBJ2-1; v_call: TRBV7-9; cdr3_nt: TGTGCCAGCAGCTCAGCAGGGAGCGGCAATGAGCAGTTCTTC; cdr3_aa: CASSSAGSGNEQFF
clone_size: NA; d_call: NA; j_call: TRBJ2-6; v_call: TRBV7-3; cdr3_nt: TGTGCCAGCAGGAGGGGTAACGTCCTGACTTTC; cdr3_aa: CASRRGNVLTF
clone_size: few; d_call: TRBD1; j_call: TRBJ1-1; v_call: TRBV7-9; cdr3_nt: TGTGCCAGCAGCTCCCAGGGGGGAAGCACTGAAGCTTTCTTT; cdr3_aa: CASSSQGGSTEAFF
clone_size: NA; d_call: NA; j_call: TRBJ2-2; v_call: TRBV11-3; cdr3_nt: TGTGCCAGCAGCCTAGGCGGGGCCGGGGAGCTGTTTTTT; cdr3_aa: CASSLGGAGELFF
clone_size: NA; d_call: NA; j_call: TRBJ2-5; v_call: TRBV4-2; cdr3_nt: TGTGCCAGCAGCCAAGGAGGGGGAGAGACCCAGTACTTC; cdr3_aa: CASSQGGGETQYF
clone_size: NA; d_call: NA; j_call: TRBJ2-7; v_call: TRBV10-3; cdr3_nt: TGTGCCACCCGAAATCTACAGGTGAAGTACGAGCAGTACTTC; cdr3_aa: CATRNLQVKYEQYF
clone_size: NA; d_call: TRBD1; j_call: TRBJ1-6; v_call: TRBV7-2; cdr3_nt: TGTGCCAGCAGCTCCATGACAGGGGATAATTCACCCCTCCACTTT; cdr3_aa: CASSSMTGDNSPLHF
clone_size: NA; d_call: TRBD1; j_call: TRBJ2-3; v_call: TRBV19; cdr3_nt: TGTGCCAGTAGTAGAAAGGGACAGGGGTCCACAGATACGCAGTATTTT; cdr3_aa: CASSRKGQGSTDTQYF
clone_size: NA; d_call: NA; j_call: TRBJ2-7; v_call: TRBV11-3; cdr3_nt: TGTGCCAGCAGCTTAGTACAAGGGGCGGGGGAGCAGTACTTC; cdr3_aa: CASSLVQGAGEQYF